This T cell receptor (beta chain) was sequenced in a study of T cells in Graves' hyperthyroidism and ophthalmopathy. There were TCR beta CDR3 regions amplified from RNA transcripts. HTBI primers were used for first-round RT-PCR of the TCR CDR3. TCRdb re-analysed the multiplex PCR reads in MiXCR, keeping a single row per CDR3 protein. The table includes 250,000 to 400,000 distinct CDR3 sequences, roughly 15% detected once. The germline CDR1 and CDR2 sequences are SGHVS and FQNEAQ. The CDR3 is 15 residues long. The germline V and J ends were trimmed by 5 bases and 0 bases, with 11 bases remaining between them. This clonotype was counted ten times or more.

The TCR sequence derives from a woman between 40 and 55 years old with Graves' ophthalmopathy. The chain couples TRBV7-8 to TRBJ2-1; D remains ambiguous. Sequenced sample: blood. The CDR3 sequence: CASSALRSSYNEQFF. The DNA of the CDR3 is TGTGCCAGCAGCGCCCTAAGGAGCTCCTACAATGAGCAGTTCTTC.